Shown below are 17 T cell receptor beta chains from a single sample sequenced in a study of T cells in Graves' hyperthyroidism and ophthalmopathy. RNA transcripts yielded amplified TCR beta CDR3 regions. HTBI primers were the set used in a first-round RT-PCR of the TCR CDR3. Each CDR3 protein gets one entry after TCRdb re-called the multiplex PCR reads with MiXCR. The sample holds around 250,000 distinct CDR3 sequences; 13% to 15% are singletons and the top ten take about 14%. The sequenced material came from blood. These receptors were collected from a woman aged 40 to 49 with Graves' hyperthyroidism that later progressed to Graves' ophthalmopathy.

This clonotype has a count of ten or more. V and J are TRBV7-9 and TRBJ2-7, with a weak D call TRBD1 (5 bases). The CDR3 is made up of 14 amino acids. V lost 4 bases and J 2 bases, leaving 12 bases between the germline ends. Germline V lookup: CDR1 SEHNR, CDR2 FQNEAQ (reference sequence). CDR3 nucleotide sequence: TGTGCCAGCAGCTCCCGACAGACAGCCTACGAGCAGTACTTC. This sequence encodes CASSSRQTAYEQYF.

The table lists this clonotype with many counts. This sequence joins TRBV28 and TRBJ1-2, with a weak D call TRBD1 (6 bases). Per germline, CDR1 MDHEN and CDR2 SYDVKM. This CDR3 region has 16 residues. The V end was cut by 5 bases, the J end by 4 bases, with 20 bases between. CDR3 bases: TGTGCCAGCAGTACAGGGTTTTGGTCCTACGGCTATGGCTACACCTTC. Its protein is CASSTGFWSYGYGYTF.

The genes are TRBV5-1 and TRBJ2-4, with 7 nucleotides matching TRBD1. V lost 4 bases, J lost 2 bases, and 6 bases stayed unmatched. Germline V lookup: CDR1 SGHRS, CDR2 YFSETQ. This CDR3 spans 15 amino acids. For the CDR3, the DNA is TGCGCCAGCAGCCCACAGACAGGGCCCAAAAACATTCAGTACTTC. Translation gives CASSPQTGPKNIQYF.

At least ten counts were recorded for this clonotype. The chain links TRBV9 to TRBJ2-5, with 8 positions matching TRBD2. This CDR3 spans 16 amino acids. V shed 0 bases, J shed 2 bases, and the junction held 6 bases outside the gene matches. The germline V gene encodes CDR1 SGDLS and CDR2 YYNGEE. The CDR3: CASSVESGLAQETQYF. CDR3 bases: TGTGCCAGCAGCGTAGAGAGTGGACTAGCTCAAGAGACCCAGTACTTC.

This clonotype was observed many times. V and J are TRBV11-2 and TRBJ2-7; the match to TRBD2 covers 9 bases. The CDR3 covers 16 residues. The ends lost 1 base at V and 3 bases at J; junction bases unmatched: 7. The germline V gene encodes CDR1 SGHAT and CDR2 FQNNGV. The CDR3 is CASSLAGSGRIYEQYF. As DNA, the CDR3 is TGTGCCAGCAGCTTAGCCGGTAGCGGGAGAATCTACGAGCAGTACTTC.

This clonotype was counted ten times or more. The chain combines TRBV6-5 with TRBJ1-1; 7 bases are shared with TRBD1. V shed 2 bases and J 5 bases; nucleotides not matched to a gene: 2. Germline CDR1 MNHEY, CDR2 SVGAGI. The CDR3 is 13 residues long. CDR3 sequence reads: CASSYQGVTEAFF. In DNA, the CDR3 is TGTGCCAGCAGTTACCAGGGGGTGACTGAAGCTTTCTTT.

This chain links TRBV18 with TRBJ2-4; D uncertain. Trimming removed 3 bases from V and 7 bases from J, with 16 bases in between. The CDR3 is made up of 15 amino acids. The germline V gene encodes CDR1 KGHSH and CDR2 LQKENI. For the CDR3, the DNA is TGTGCCAGCTCACCCGACCGGACCCCGAGTAACATTCAGTACTTC. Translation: CASSPDRTPSNIQYF.

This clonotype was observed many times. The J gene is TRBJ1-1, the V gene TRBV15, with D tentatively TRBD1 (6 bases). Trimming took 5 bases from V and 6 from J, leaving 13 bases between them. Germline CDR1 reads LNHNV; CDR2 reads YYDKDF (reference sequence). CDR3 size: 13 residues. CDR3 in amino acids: CATSRNRDPEAFF. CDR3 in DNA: TGTGCCACCAGCCGAAACAGGGACCCTGAAGCTTTCTTT.

The CDR3 reads CASSWGTSGNLGEQFF. The CDR3 DNA follows: TGTGCCAGTAGTTGGGGGACTAGCGGGAACTTAGGTGAGCAGTTCTTC. V and J are TRBV19 and TRBJ2-1; 13 positions match TRBD2. Germline assignment: CDR1 LNHDA and CDR2 SQIVND (reference sequence). The CDR3 has 16 residues. After removal of 5 bases from V and 9 bases from J, the junction contained 10 bases not matched to a gene.

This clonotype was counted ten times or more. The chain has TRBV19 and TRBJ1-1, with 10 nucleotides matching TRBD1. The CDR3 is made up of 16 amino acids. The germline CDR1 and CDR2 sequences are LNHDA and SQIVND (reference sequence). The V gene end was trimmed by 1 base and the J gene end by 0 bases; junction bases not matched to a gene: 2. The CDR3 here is CASSIGTGGMNTEAFF. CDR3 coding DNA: TGTGCCAGTAGTATAGGGACAGGGGGTATGAACACTGAAGCTTTCTTT.

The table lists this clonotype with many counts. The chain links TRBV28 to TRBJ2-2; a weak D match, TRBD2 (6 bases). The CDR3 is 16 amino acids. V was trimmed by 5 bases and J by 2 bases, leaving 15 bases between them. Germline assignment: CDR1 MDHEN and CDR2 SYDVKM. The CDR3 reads CASSGHGTFNTGELFF. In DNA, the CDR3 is TGTGCCAGCAGTGGACACGGGACTTTCAACACCGGGGAGCTGTTTTTT.

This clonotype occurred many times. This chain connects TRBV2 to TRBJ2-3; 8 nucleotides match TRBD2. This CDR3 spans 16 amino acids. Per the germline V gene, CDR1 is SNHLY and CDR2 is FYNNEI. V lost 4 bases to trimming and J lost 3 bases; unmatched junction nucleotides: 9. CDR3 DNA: TGTGCCAGCAGTGTTGGTCTAGCGGGTGTGACAGATACGCAGTATTTT. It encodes CASSVGLAGVTDTQYF.

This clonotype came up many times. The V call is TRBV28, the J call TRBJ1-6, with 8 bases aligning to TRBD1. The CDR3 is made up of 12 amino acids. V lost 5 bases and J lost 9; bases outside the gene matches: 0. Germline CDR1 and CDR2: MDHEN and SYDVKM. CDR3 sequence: CASSDRGSPLHF. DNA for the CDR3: TGTGCCAGCAGTGACAGGGGTTCACCCCTCCACTTT.

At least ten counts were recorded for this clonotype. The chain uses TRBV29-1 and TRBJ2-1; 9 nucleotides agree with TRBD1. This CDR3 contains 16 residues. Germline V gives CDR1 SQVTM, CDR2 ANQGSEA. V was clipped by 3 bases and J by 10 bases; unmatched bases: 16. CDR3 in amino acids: CSVETTGTGIMEEQFF. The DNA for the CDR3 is TGCAGCGTTGAGACGACCGGGACAGGGATAATGGAAGAGCAGTTCTTC.

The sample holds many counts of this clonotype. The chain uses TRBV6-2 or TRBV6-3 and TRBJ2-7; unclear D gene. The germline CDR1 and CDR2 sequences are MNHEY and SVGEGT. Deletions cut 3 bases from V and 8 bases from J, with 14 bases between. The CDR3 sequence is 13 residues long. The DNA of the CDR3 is TGTGCCAGCAGTTATGGGCAGATGAATAAGCAGTACTTC. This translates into CASSYGQMNKQYF.

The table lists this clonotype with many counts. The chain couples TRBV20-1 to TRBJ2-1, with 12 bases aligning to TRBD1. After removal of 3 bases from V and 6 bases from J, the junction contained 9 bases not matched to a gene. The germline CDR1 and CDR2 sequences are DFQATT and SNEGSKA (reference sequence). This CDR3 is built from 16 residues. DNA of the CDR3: TGCAGTGCTAGCCCGGGGACAGGGGGCGACCCCAATGAGCAGTTCTTC. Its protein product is CSASPGTGGDPNEQFF.

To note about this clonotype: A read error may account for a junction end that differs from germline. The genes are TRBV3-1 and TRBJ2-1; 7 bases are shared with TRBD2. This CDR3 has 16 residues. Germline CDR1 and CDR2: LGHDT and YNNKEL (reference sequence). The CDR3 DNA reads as TGTGCCAGCAGCCAAGAGACTAGCACTCAATACAATGAGCAATTCTTC. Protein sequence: CASSQETSTQYNEQFF.